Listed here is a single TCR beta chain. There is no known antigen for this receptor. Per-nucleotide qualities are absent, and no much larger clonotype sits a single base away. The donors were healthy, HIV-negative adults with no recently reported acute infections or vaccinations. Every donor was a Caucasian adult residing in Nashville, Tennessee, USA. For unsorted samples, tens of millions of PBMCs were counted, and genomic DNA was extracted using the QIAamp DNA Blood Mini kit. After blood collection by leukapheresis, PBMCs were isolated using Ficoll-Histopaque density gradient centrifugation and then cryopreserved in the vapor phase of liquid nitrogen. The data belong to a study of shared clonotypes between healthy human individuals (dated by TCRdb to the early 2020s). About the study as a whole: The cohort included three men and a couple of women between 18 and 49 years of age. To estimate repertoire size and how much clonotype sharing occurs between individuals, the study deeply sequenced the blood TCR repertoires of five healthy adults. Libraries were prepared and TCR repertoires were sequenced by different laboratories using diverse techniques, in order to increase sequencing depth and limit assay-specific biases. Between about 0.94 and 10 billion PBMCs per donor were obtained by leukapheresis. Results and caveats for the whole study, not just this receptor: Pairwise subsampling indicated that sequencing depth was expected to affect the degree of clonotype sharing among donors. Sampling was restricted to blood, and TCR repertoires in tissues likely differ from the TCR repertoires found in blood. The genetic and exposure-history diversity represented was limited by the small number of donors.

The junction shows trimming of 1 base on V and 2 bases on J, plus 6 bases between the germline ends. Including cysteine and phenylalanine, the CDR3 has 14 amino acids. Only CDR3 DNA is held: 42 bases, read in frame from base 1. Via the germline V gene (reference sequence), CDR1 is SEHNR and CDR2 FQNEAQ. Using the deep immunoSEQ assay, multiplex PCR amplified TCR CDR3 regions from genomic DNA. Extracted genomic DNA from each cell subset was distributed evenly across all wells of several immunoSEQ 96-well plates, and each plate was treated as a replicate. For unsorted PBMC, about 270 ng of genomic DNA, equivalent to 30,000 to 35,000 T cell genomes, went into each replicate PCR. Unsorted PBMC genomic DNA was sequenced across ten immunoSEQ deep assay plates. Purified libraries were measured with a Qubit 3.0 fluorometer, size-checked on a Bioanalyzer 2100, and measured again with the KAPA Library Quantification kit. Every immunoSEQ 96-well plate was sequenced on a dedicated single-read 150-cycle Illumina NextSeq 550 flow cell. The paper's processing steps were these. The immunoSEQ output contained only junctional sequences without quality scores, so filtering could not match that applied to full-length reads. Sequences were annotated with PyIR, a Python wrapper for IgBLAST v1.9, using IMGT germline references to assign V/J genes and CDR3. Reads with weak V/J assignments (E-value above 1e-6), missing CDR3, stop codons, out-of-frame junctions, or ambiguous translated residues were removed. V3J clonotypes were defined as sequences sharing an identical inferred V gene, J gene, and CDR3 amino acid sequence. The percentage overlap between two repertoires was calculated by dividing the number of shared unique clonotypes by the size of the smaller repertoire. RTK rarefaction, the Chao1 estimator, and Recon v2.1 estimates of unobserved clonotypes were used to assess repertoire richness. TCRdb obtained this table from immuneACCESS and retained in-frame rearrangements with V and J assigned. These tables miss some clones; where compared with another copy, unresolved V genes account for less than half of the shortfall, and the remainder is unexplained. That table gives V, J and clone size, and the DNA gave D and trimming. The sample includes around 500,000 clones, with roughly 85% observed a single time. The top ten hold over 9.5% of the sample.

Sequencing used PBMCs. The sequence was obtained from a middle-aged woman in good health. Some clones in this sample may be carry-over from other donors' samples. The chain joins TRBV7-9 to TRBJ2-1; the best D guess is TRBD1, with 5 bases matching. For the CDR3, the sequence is CASSLGTPYNEQFF. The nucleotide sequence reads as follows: TGTGCCAGCAGCTTAGGGACACCCTACAATGAGCAGTTCTTC. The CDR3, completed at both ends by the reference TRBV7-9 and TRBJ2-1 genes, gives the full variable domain DTGVSQNPRHKITKRGQNVTFRCDPISEHNRLYWYRQTLGQGPEFLTYFQNEAQLEKSRLLSDRFSAERPKGSFSTLEIQRTEQGDSAMYLCASSLGTPYNEQFFGPGTRLTVL.